This T cell receptor beta chain was sequenced for a study of T cell responses to AZD1222 COVID-19 vaccine. Study-wide results and caveats: Spike-wide vaccine-associated CD4 TCRs dominated at 160-218 and 743-854. The number of AZD1222 recipients seropositive at baseline was only six. Most donors were white British, females outnumbered males, and clonal diversity was possibly underestimated.

Pooling of second doses given at about 4 or about 12 weeks was done. The CDR3 sequence is 12 residues long. Germline assignment: CDR1 SNHLY and CDR2 FYNNEI. The germline V and J ends were trimmed by 9 bases and 3 bases, with 8 bases remaining between them. Libraries were prepared by immunoSEQ multiplex PCR; TCRdb keeps only in-frame clonotypes and omits some of them. The data hold roughly 100,000 clones, with 89% observed a single time. For this clone: Its antigen remains unknown.

This material consisted of peripheral blood, taken 28 days after the second AZD1222 dose. The clonotype originates from an adult who received the AZD1222 COVID-19 vaccine. The V and J genes are TRBV2 and TRBJ1-4; D unclear. As DNA, the CDR3 is TGTGCCAGTCGCTCATCTAATGAAAAACTGTTTTTT. Translating it yields CASRSSNEKLFF. Complete variable domain (other parts from reference TRBV2 and TRBJ1-4): EPEVTQTPSHQVTQMGQEVILRCVPISNHLYFYWYRQILGQKVEFLVSFYNNEISEKSEIFDDQFSVERPDGSNFTLKIRSTKLEDSAMYFCASRSSNEKLFFGSGTQLSVL.